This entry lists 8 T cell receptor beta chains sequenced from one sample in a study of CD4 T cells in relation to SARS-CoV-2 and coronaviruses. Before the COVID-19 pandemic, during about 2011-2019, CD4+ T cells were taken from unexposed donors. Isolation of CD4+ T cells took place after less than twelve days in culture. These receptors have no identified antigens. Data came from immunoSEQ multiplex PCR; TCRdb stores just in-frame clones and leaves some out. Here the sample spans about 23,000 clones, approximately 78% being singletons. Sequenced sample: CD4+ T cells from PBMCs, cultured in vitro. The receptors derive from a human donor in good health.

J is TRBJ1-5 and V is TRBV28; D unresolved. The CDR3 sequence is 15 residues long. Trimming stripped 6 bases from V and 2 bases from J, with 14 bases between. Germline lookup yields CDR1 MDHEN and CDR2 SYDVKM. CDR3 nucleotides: TGTGCCAGCAGCCCTTATGGGGATGGCAATCAGCCCCAGCATTTT. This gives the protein CASSPYGDGNQPQHF.

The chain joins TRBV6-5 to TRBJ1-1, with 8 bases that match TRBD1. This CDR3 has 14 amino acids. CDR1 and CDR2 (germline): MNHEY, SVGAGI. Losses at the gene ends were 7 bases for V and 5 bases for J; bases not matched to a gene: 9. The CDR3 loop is CASIRTGGVTEAFF. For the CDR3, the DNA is TGTGCCAGCATTAGAACAGGGGGGGTGACTGAAGCTTTCTTT.

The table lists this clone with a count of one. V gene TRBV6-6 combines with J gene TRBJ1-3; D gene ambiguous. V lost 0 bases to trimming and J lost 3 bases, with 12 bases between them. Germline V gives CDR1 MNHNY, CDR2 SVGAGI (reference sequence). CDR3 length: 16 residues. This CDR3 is CASSYSSQLGGNTIYF. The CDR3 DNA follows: TGTGCCAGCAGTTACTCGTCCCAGCTCGGTGGAAACACCATATATTTT.

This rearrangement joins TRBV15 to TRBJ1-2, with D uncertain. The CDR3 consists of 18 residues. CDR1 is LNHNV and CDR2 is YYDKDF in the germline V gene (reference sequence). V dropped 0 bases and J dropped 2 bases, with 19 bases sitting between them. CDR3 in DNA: TGTGCCACCAGCAGAGATTCCGGCCCCTCGTTATTAAACTATGGCTACACCTTC. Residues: CATSRDSGPSLLNYGYTF.

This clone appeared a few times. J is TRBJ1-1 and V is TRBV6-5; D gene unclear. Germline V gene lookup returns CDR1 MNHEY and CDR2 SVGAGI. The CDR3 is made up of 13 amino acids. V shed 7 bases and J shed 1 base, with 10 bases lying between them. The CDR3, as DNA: TGTGCCAGCATCGGCTCCCAGAACACTGAAGCTTTCTTT. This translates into CASIGSQNTEAFF.

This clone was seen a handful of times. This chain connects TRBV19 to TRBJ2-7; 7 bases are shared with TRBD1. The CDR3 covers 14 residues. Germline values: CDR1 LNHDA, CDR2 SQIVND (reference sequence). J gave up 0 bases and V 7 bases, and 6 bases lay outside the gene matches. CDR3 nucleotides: TGTGCCAGTATGGAGACAGGGTCCTCCTACGAGCAGTACTTC. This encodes CASMETGSSYEQYF.

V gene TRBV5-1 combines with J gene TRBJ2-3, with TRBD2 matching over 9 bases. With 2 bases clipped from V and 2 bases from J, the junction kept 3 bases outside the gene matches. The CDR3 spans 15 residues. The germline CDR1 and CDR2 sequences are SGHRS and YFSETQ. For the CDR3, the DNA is TGCGCCAGCAGCTTTAGCGGGAGCTACACAGATACGCAGTATTTT. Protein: CASSFSGSYTDTQYF.

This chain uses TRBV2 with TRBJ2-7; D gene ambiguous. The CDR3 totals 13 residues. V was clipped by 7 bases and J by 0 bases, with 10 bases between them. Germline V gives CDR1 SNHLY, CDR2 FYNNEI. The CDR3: CASIRVSSYEQYF. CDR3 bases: TGTGCCAGCATTAGGGTAAGCTCCTACGAGCAGTACTTC.